Given below is one T cell receptor beta chain in context. The data were obtained in a study of blood T cell repertoires in COVID-19. Germline values: CDR1 MNHEY, CDR2 SMNVEV (reference sequence). The V end was cut by 3 bases, the J end by 2 bases, with 14 bases between. The CDR3 is made up of 15 amino acids. The repertoire was sequenced with immunoSEQ multiplex PCR; TCRdb's copy has only in-frame clones and lacks some. The table lists about 180,000 clones, approximately 85% of them singletons. The clonotype was recovered from a man between 40 and 49 years old who had recovered from COVID-19. The sample comprised PBMCs or T cells enriched from blood (not recorded which). The chain links TRBV27 to TRBJ2-7; tentative D call: TRBD2 (6 bases). The chain's CDR3 is CASSFRQGGPYEQYF. The DNA of the CDR3 is TGTGCCAGCAGTTTCAGGCAGGGAGGACCCTACGAGCAGTACTTC.